Below, 4 T cell receptor beta chains from the same sample are listed, as sequenced in a study of T cells in Graves' hyperthyroidism and ophthalmopathy. Amplified TCR beta CDR3 regions came from RNA transcripts. Primed by the HTBI set, a first-round RT-PCR was run on the TCR CDR3. MiXCR was run by TCRdb on the multiplex PCR reads, yielding one entry per CDR3 protein. The sample lists 600,000 to 650,000 distinct CDR3 sequences, about a fifth occurring once. The sequenced material came from blood. The receptors here all came from a man aged 25-40 years with Graves' ophthalmopathy.

The chain joins TRBV2 to TRBJ2-7; perhaps TRBD2 as D (5 bases). The CDR3 contains 14 residues. The germline CDR1 and CDR2 sequences are SNHLY and FYNNEI. V lost 4 bases and J 2 bases, leaving 12 bases between the germline ends. The CDR3 DNA sequence: TGTGCCAGCAGTGGAGGCGGGTTCACCTACGAGCAGTACTTC. Translated, it gives CASSGGGFTYEQYF.

V gene TRBV5-5 combines with J gene TRBJ1-1; TRBD1 matches at 7 bases. In germline, CDR1 is SGHKS, CDR2 YYEKEE (reference sequence). CDR3 size: 13 residues. The V segment lost 3 bases and the J segment 5 bases; nucleotides outside the gene matches: 4. The CDR3: CASSYQGETEAFF. The CDR3 coding sequence is TGTGCCAGCAGCTATCAGGGGGAAACTGAAGCTTTCTTT.

This chain joins TRBV28 and TRBJ2-7; D remains ambiguous. This CDR3 region has 11 residues. Trimming stripped 8 bases from V and 2 bases from J, with 7 bases between. Germline V lookup: CDR1 MDHEN, CDR2 SYDVKM. The CDR3 region is CASGLTYEQYF. CDR3 nucleotide sequence: TGTGCCAGCGGTCTTACCTACGAGCAGTACTTC. The complete variable domain, with remaining parts taken from reference TRBV28 and TRBJ2-7, reads DVKVTQSSRYLVKRTGEKVFLECVQDMDHENMFWYRQDPGLGLRLIYFSYDVKMKEKGDIPEGYSVSREKKERFSLILESASTNQTSMYLCASGLTYEQYFGPGTRLTVT.

In this sample, this clonotype turned up a few times. The rearrangement uses TRBV2 and TRBJ2-5; 7 positions match TRBD2. Losses at the gene ends were 0 bases for V and 4 bases for J; bases not matched to a gene: 8. The CDR3 is 16 amino acids. CDR1 and CDR2 (germline): SNHLY, FYNNEI. The CDR3 nucleotides are TGTGCCAGCAGTGAAGCGCGTGGGAGGGCCGCAGAGACCCAGTACTTC. Protein: CASSEARGRAAETQYF. The entire variable domain, with the rest obtained from reference TRBV2 and TRBJ2-5, is as follows: EPEVTQTPSHQVTQMGQEVILRCVPISNHLYFYWYRQILGQKVEFLVSFYNNEISEKSEIFDDQFSVERPDGSNFTLKIRSTKLEDSAMYFCASSEARGRAAETQYFGPGTRLLVL.